The 25 T cell receptor beta chains below were found in one sample sequenced in a study of OX40 agonist ivuxolimab in advanced cancers. The table came from immunoSEQ multiplex PCR; TCRdb's copy has only in-frame clones and leaves some out. The sample holds 75,000 to 90,000 clones, approximately 89% seen once. The sequenced sample was CD4+ or CD8+ T cells sorted from blood, obtained in a trial of the OX40 agonist ivuxolimab. Receptor source: an adult with an advanced solid tumor such as melanoma, head and neck, liver or kidney cancer.

This sequence joins TRBV5-1 and TRBJ1-1; 8 positions match TRBD1. The CDR3 runs 15 residues. The J segment lost 1 base and the V segment lost 4 bases, leaving 6 bases of the junction unmatched. Germline values: CDR1 SGHRS, CDR2 YFSETQ. DNA of the CDR3: TGCGCCAGCAGCAAGGGGACAGGAGGGAACACTGAAGCTTTCTTT. Its protein product is CASSKGTGGNTEAFF.

This clone has only one observation. The V call is TRBV5-1, the J call TRBJ1-1; D not resolved. Trimming removed 2 bases at V and 1 base at J, with 9 bases between. CDR1 is SGHRS, CDR2 YFSETQ, per germline. The CDR3 consists of 14 residues. In DNA form, the CDR3 reads TGCGCCAGCAGCTTATATGGGCCGAACACTGAAGCTTTCTTT. This gives the protein CASSLYGPNTEAFF.

The rearrangement links TRBV30 to TRBJ2-6; D ambiguous. The V end was cut by 4 bases, the J end by 2 bases, with 12 bases between. The CDR3 loop spans 15 amino acids. Germline V lookup: CDR1 GTSNPN, CDR2 SVGIG (reference sequence). The CDR3 spells CAWIPPSAGANVLTF. The DNA of the CDR3 is TGTGCCTGGATCCCCCCCAGCGCTGGGGCCAACGTCCTGACTTTC.

The chain employs TRBV6-1 and TRBJ1-4; tentatively, D is TRBD1 (5 bases). The CDR3 is 13 residues long. Trimming removed 7 bases at V and 6 bases at J, with 12 bases between. In germline, CDR1 is MNHNS, CDR2 SASEGT. DNA of the CDR3: TGTGCCAGCACCCCTAGAGGGGATGAAAAACTGTTTTTT. Protein sequence: CASTPRGDEKLFF.

The chain is built from TRBV2 and TRBJ2-7, with D possibly matching TRBD1 (6 bases). The CDR3 spans 15 residues. CDR1 is SNHLY, CDR2 FYNNEI, per germline. V lost 7 bases to trimming and J lost 0 bases, with 16 bases between them. CDR3 coding DNA: TGTGCCAGCACTTGGTACAGGGTAGGCTCCTACGAGCAGTACTTC. This translates into CASTWYRVGSYEQYF.

This clone has only a few counts. The J gene is TRBJ2-7, the V gene TRBV11-1, with 8 bases fitting TRBD1. The CDR3 runs to 14 residues. CDR1 and CDR2 (germline): SGHAT, FQDESV (reference sequence). V shed 2 bases, J shed 5 bases, and the junction held 5 bases outside the gene matches. Here the CDR3 DNA reads TGTGCCAGCAGCTTACTGGACAGGGTGGACGAGCAGTACTTC. Protein sequence: CASSLLDRVDEQYF.

J is TRBJ2-7 and V is TRBV4-1, with 7 bases identical to TRBD1. The germline V gene has CDR1 MGHRA and CDR2 YSYEKL. V shed 1 base and J 4 bases; nucleotides not matched to a gene: 10. CDR3 length equals 16 residues. The CDR3 protein is CASSQGDRAKVYEQYF. DNA for the CDR3: TGCGCCAGCAGCCAAGGAGACAGGGCCAAGGTTTACGAGCAGTACTTC.

The chain joins TRBV5-4 to TRBJ2-4; D is unresolved. CDR1 and CDR2 (germline): SGHNT, YYREEE (reference sequence). Trimming pared 0 bases from V and 5 bases from J, leaving 6 bases between. This CDR3 contains 13 residues. This CDR3 reads CASSLAAQNIQYF. The CDR3 DNA sequence: TGTGCCAGCAGCTTGGCGGCCCAAAACATTCAGTACTTC.

The chain combines TRBV4-1 with TRBJ2-3; a possible D gene is TRBD2 (6 bases). CDR1 MGHRA and CDR2 YSYEKL come from the germline V gene. The CDR3 is 16 amino acids. Deletions cut 0 bases from V and 2 bases from J, with 12 bases between. CDR3 amino acids: CASSQERWGLTDTQYF. The CDR3 DNA reads TGCGCCAGCAGCCAAGAAAGGTGGGGACTCACAGATACGCAGTATTTT.

The chain recombines TRBV10-1 with TRBJ2-7, with no clear D. CDR3 size: 13 residues. Trimming took 8 bases from V and 3 from J, leaving 14 bases between them. The germline V gene encodes CDR1 WNHNN and CDR2 SYGVQD (reference sequence). DNA of the CDR3: TGCGCCAGCTTTTCATTAACCAACTACGAGCAGTACTTC. Encoded protein: CASFSLTNYEQYF.

V and J are TRBV7-3 and TRBJ2-2; 8 nucleotides align to TRBD1. Germline lookup yields CDR1 SGHTA and CDR2 FQGTGA. CDR3 length equals 15 residues. V gave up 2 bases and J gave up 6 bases; unmatched junction bases: 5. CDR3 amino acids: CASSLADRGSGELFF. DNA of the CDR3: TGTGCCAGCAGCTTAGCTGACAGGGGTTCCGGGGAGCTGTTTTTT.

The J gene is TRBJ1-2, the V gene TRBV5-8; 8 positions agree with TRBD1. The CDR3 contains 17 residues. V dropped 1 base and J dropped 0; count of bases not matched to a gene: 8. Per the germline V gene, CDR1 is SGHTS and CDR2 is YDEGEE. The DNA of the CDR3 is TGTGCCAGCAGCTTGTTGGGACAGGAATATGCTAACTATGGCTACACCTTC. Its protein is CASSLLGQEYANYGYTF.

The genes are TRBV13 and TRBJ2-1, with D tentatively TRBD1 (6 bases). V gave up 5 bases and J gave up 1 base, with 12 bases separating them. The germline CDR1 and CDR2 sequences are PRHDT and FYEKMQ (reference sequence). This CDR3 spans 15 amino acids. CDR3 sequence: CASSLPTGSYNEQFF. The CDR3 DNA sequence: TGTGCCAGCAGCCTACCGACAGGTTCCTACAATGAGCAGTTCTTC.

This clone was seen a single time. This chain joins TRBV5-4 and TRBJ2-5; 9 positions match TRBD2. CDR1 and CDR2 from the germline V gene are SGHNT and YYREEE (reference sequence). The CDR3 extends over 14 amino acids. V lost 1 base, J lost 3 bases, and 1 base stayed unmatched. The CDR3 here is CASSLRLAEETQYF. CDR3 DNA: TGTGCCAGCAGCTTGAGACTAGCGGAAGAGACCCAGTACTTC.

This chain uses TRBV7-6 with TRBJ2-7, with no clear D. V lost 1 base, J lost 1 base, and 11 bases lay in between. The CDR3 has 15 amino acids. Germline CDR1 and CDR2: SGHVS and FNYEAQ. The chain's CDR3 is CASSLDRGVSYEQYF. As DNA, the CDR3 is TGTGCCAGCAGCTTAGATAGAGGAGTATCCTACGAGCAGTACTTC.

The chain links TRBV11-2 to TRBJ2-2; 7 positions match TRBD2. Germline V lookup: CDR1 SGHAT, CDR2 FQNNGV. The ends lost 6 bases at V and 3 bases at J; junction bases unmatched: 7. CDR3 length: 15 residues. CDR3 nucleotide sequence: TGTGCCAGCAGTCACCGGGACTACTACACCGGGGAGCTGTTTTTT. Encoded protein: CASSHRDYYTGELFF.

V and J are TRBV6-4 and TRBJ2-1; possibly TRBD1 or TRBD2 for D (5 bases each). The CDR3 sequence is 14 residues long. V was pared by 3 bases and J by 9 bases, with 15 bases between. Germline loops: CDR1 MRHNA, CDR2 SNTAGT. DNA for the CDR3: TGTGCCAGCAGTGAGGAGGCAGGGATGGCTGAGCAGTTCTTC. Encoded protein: CASSEEAGMAEQFF.

In this sample, this clone turned up once. The chain is built from TRBV19 and TRBJ1-1, with D unclear. V lost 0 bases to trimming and J lost 4 bases, with 12 bases between them. The CDR3 runs 15 residues. The germline CDR1 and CDR2 sequences are LNHDA and SQIVND (reference sequence). CDR3 region: CASSIDSLGATEAFF. DNA for the CDR3: TGTGCCAGTAGTATAGATTCACTAGGAGCCACTGAAGCTTTCTTT. Complete variable domain (other parts from reference TRBV19 and TRBJ1-1): DGGITQSPKYLFRKEGQNVTLSCEQNLNHDAMYWYRQDPGQGLRLIYYSQIVNDFQKGDIAEGYSVSREKKESFPLTVTSAQKNPTAFYLCASSIDSLGATEAFFGQGTRLTVV.

As concerns this clone: The germline gene is not matched at one end of the junction; a read error may be the cause. The chain is built from TRBV18 and TRBJ1-2; TRBD1 matches at 8 bases. The CDR3 contains 15 residues. From germline, CDR1 is KGHSH and CDR2 LQKENI. The DNA for the CDR3 is TGTGCCAGCTCACCTTCGATTACAACAGGGGGTGAAGTACCCTTC. It codes for CASSPSITTGGEVPF. Together with reference TRBV18 and TRBJ1-2, the CDR3 gives the full variable domain: NAGVMQNPRHLVRRRGQEARLRCSPMKGHSHVYWYRQLPEEGLKFMVYLQKENIIDESGMPKERFSAEFPKEGPSILRIQQVVRGDSAAYFCASSPSITTGGEVPFGSGTRLTVV.

The chain carries TRBV7-9 and TRBJ1-1, with D unclear. The CDR3 extends over 14 amino acids. CDR1 SEHNR and CDR2 FQNEAQ come from the germline V gene (reference sequence). The germline V and J ends were trimmed by 0 bases and 5 bases, with 10 bases remaining between them. The CDR3 sequence is CASSLAPPDTEAFF. CDR3 DNA sequence: TGTGCCAGCAGCTTAGCCCCTCCCGATACTGAAGCTTTCTTT.

The V gene is TRBV27, the J gene TRBJ2-1, with D unresolved. This CDR3 has 14 amino acids. The V gene lost 5 bases and the J gene lost 6 bases, with 14 bases spanning the gap. CDR1 is MNHEY and CDR2 is SMNVEV in the germline V gene (reference sequence). The CDR3 is CASSPQAGPNEQFF. The CDR3 DNA reads as TGTGCCAGCAGTCCCCAAGCAGGCCCCAATGAGCAGTTCTTC.

The CDR3 is CASGAGTVSTTSTDTQYF. CDR3 nucleotides: TGTGCTAGTGGGGCCGGGACAGTGAGCACTACTAGCACAGATACGCAGTATTTT. The rearrangement joins TRBV12-5 to TRBJ2-3; 7 nucleotides align to TRBD1. The CDR3 runs 18 residues. After removal of 6 bases from V and 0 bases from J, the junction contained 15 bases not matched to a gene. Per germline, CDR1 LGHNT and CDR2 FRNRAP.

In its sample, this clone was seen once. This rearrangement joins TRBV6-1 to TRBJ2-2, with 7 bases that match TRBD1. V shed 10 bases and J 7 bases; nucleotides not matched to a gene: 15. CDR3 size: 15 residues. Germline CDR1 reads MNHNS; CDR2 reads SASEGT. CDR3 in DNA: TGTGCCATCCTGCCAAGGGGGCTTCGTGACGGGGAGCTGTTTTTT. Protein: CAILPRGLRDGELFF.

V is TRBV5-4 and J is TRBJ2-6; tentative D call: TRBD1 (6 bases). CDR1 is SGHNT and CDR2 is YYREEE in the germline V gene (reference sequence). The CDR3 has 15 residues. The V end was cut by 0 bases, the J end by 2 bases, with 6 bases between. CDR3 protein: CASSLDRAGANVLTF. CDR3 bases: TGTGCCAGCAGCTTGGACAGGGCTGGGGCCAACGTCCTGACTTTC.

In its sample, this clone was seen a few times. The chain employs TRBV19 and TRBJ1-1; 8 bases are a match to TRBD1. CDR3 length equals 16 residues. Germline V gene data show CDR1 as LNHDA and CDR2 as SQIVND (reference sequence). V lost 2 bases and J lost 3; bases outside the gene matches: 8. The CDR3 sequence: CASSILRQGFHTEAFF. For the CDR3, the DNA is TGTGCCAGTAGTATATTGAGACAGGGGTTCCACACTGAAGCTTTCTTT.